The sequence of this T cell receptor beta chain was determined in a study of T cell responses to AZD1222 COVID-19 vaccine. Measured with immunoSEQ multiplex PCR; TCRdb has only the in-frame clones, and not every one. The top ten hold roughly 9.2% of the sample, which has 90,000 to 110,000 clones, roughly 91% seen once. Only a few counts were recorded for this clone. The sequencing here drew on peripheral blood, taken on day 0 of AZD1222 vaccination. The receptor was isolated from an adult in good health.

DNA of the CDR3: TGTGCCACCAGCAGGGGATCTAGGGACGAGCAGTACTTC. This encodes CATSRGSRDEQYF. This chain uses TRBV15 with TRBJ2-7, with D hard to call. V dropped 3 bases and J dropped 5 bases, with 11 bases sitting between them. Germline CDR1 LNHNV, CDR2 YYDKDF (reference sequence). This CDR3 region has 13 residues.